This T cell receptor (beta chain) derives from a study of cytomegalovirus exposure and HLA in healthy donors. The CDR3 consists of 12 residues. Germline assignment: CDR1 SNHLY and CDR2 FYNNEI. In the PCR, 60 Vbeta and 13 Jbeta primers were used. Repertoires were generated with immunoSEQ multiplex PCR, while TCRdb's copy carries only in-frame clones and drops some. The sample contains over 100,000 clones, around 74% of which appear only once. The chain employs TRBV2 and TRBJ2-5; TRBD2 matches 7 bases. The end of the DNA is better explained by TRBJ2-7, so the J call may be wrong. The sequence derives from a male donor in good health and CMV-seronegative. Material for sequencing was PBMCs. CDR3 DNA: TGTGCCAGCAGTGATAGCGGGTACGAGCAGTACTTC. It is translated as CASSDSGYEQYF.